Listed here are 15 T cell receptor beta chains from one sample, sequenced in a study of blood T cell repertoires in COVID-19. Clones were read by immunoSEQ multiplex PCR, and TCRdb kept only the in-frame ones, dropping some. The sample holds roughly 170,000 clones, roughly 85% seen once. The sample was PBMCs or T cells enriched from blood (not recorded which). The receptor source for this set is a woman aged 45-60 years who had recovered from COVID-19.

The V gene is TRBV5-4, the J gene TRBJ2-4, with D possibly being TRBD1 (5 bases). With 4 bases removed from V and 6 bases from J, the gap between germline ends came to 11 bases. This CDR3 is built from 13 residues. CDR1 and CDR2 from the germline V gene are SGHNT and YYREEE (reference sequence). The CDR3 here is CASSMDNPNIQYF. DNA for the CDR3: TGTGCCAGCAGCATGGACAATCCAAACATTCAGTACTTC.

The table lists this clone with a count of one. This rearrangement joins TRBV28 to TRBJ2-5, with D perhaps TRBD2 (6 bases). Between the trimmed V and J ends, which lost 7 bases and 5 bases, there was a span of 14 bases. Germline values: CDR1 MDHEN, CDR2 SYDVKM. The length of the CDR3 is 13 residues. CDR3 sequence: CASTRAGRETQYF. The CDR3 nucleotides are TGTGCCAGCACCAGGGCGGGGAGGGAGACCCAGTACTTC.

The rearrangement uses TRBV9 and TRBJ1-1; D call uncertain. Germline V lookup: CDR1 SGDLS, CDR2 YYNGEE. This CDR3 spans 15 amino acids. V lost 0 bases to trimming and J lost 4 bases, with 13 bases between them. In nucleotides, the CDR3 is TGTGCCAGCAGCGTAGTTCCCCAGGAGGGCACTGAAGCTTTCTTT. This sequence encodes CASSVVPQEGTEAFF.

This chain connects TRBV7-2 to TRBJ1-3; 9 nucleotides match TRBD1. The CDR3 runs 13 residues. The germline V gene encodes CDR1 SGHTA and CDR2 FQGNSA. V dropped 4 bases and J dropped 7; count of bases not matched to a gene: 2. DNA for the CDR3: TGTGCCAGCAGCTCGGGACAGGGTAACACCATATATTTT. As protein: CASSSGQGNTIYF.

The chain links TRBV28 to TRBJ1-5; possibly TRBD1 for D (6 bases). The CDR3 extends over 15 amino acids. Looked up from germline, CDR1 is MDHEN and CDR2 is SYDVKM. Trimming removed 7 bases from V and 3 bases from J, with 16 bases in between. CDR3 loop: CASTEVGQFNQPQHF. The DNA of the CDR3 is TGTGCCAGCACCGAAGTTGGACAGTTCAATCAGCCCCAGCATTTT.

The V and J genes are TRBV28 and TRBJ1-4, with D unresolved. The ends were cut back, 2 bases at V and 5 bases at J, with 12 bases in the middle. The length of the CDR3 is 15 residues. CDR1 MDHEN and CDR2 SYDVKM come from the germline V gene. CDR3 in DNA: TGTGCCAGCAGTTTAGGCCCCCCACGAAATGAAAAACTGTTTTTT. Amino acids: CASSLGPPRNEKLFF.

V is TRBV12-3 or TRBV12-4 and J is TRBJ1-4; 7 positions agree with TRBD1. V lost 8 bases and J lost 5; bases outside the gene matches: 5. This CDR3 comprises 13 residues. CDR3 in DNA: TGTGCCAGCTCAGGGGGGTCCAATGAAAAACTGTTTTTT. It translates to CASSGGSNEKLFF.

V usage is TRBV6-4 and J usage is TRBJ1-2; D unclear. Germline values: CDR1 MRHNA, CDR2 SNTAGT. This CDR3 spans 13 amino acids. Trimming stripped 4 bases from V and 8 bases from J, with 14 bases between. The DNA of the CDR3 is TGTGCCAGCAGTGCGGAAACTCTCGGGGGCTACACCTTC. Protein product: CASSAETLGGYTF.

The chain employs TRBV27 and TRBJ2-3, with 9 bases lining up with TRBD2. The CDR3 totals 16 residues. Germline values: CDR1 MNHEY, CDR2 SMNVEV (reference sequence). The V gene end was trimmed by 0 bases and the J gene end by 6 bases; junction bases not matched to a gene: 7. This chain's CDR3 is CASSLSVSGGPDTQYF. Here the CDR3 DNA reads TGTGCCAGCAGTTTATCGGTTAGCGGGGGTCCCGATACGCAGTATTTT.

The chain links TRBV28 to TRBJ1-6; 7 bases match TRBD1. Germline values: CDR1 MDHEN, CDR2 SYDVKM. The CDR3 length is 14 residues. V was clipped by 2 bases and J by 11 bases; unmatched bases: 6. Here the CDR3 reads CASSLRQGEAPLHF. DNA of the CDR3: TGTGCCAGCAGTTTACGGCAGGGGGAGGCACCCCTCCACTTT.

This chain links TRBV29-1 with TRBJ1-1; D unclear. Germline loops: CDR1 SQVTM, CDR2 ANQGSEA. The CDR3 totals 11 residues. Trimming took off 7 bases at V and 0 bases at J, with 6 bases between the two ends. The CDR3 reads CSGVLNTEAFF. DNA of the CDR3: TGCAGCGGCGTTTTGAACACTGAAGCTTTCTTT. The full variable domain, completed using reference TRBV29-1 and TRBJ1-1, is SAVISQKPSRDICQRGTSLTIQCQVDSQVTMMFWYRQQPGQSLTLIATANQGSEATYESGFVIDKFPISRPNLTFSTLTVSNMSPEDSSIYLCSGVLNTEAFFGQGTRLTVV.

The chain carries TRBV2 and TRBJ2-3; 9 bases are shared with TRBD2. The germline gives CDR1 SNHLY, CDR2 FYNNEI. The CDR3 has 15 amino acids. The ends lost 3 bases at V and 1 base at J; junction bases unmatched: 2. The DNA of the CDR3 is TGTGCCAGCAGTGATGGCGGGGGGGGCACAGATACGCAGTATTTT. Amino acid sequence: CASSDGGGGTDTQYF.

The J gene is TRBJ1-3, the V gene TRBV14; D remains ambiguous. V lost 1 base, J lost 5 bases, and 15 bases lay in between. The CDR3 is made up of 16 amino acids. Germline CDR1 SGHDN, CDR2 FVKESK. The CDR3 loop reads CASSQGKVGLRNTIYF. For the CDR3, the DNA is TGTGCCAGCAGCCAAGGGAAGGTGGGCCTCCGAAACACCATATATTTT.

V gene TRBV18 combines with J gene TRBJ2-6, with D perhaps TRBD1 (5 bases). CDR1 is KGHSH and CDR2 is LQKENI in the germline V gene. V was cut by 6 bases and J by 2 bases, with 8 bases left in between. This CDR3 is built from 14 residues. As DNA, the CDR3 is TGTGCCAGCTCGGAAGGGGCTGGGGCCAACGTCCTGACTTTC. Its protein is CASSEGAGANVLTF. Variable domain in full (rest from reference TRBV18 and TRBJ2-6): NAGVMQNPRHLVRRRGQEARLRCSPMKGHSHVYWYRQLPEEGLKFMVYLQKENIIDESGMPKERFSAEFPKEGPSILRIQQVVRGDSAAYFCASSEGAGANVLTFGAGSRLTVL.

This chain joins TRBV29-1 and TRBJ1-5, with D unclear. There are 13 residues in the CDR3. The V gene lost 4 bases and the J gene lost 2 bases, with 9 bases spanning the gap. CDR1 and CDR2 from the germline V gene are SQVTM and ANQGSEA. The chain's CDR3 is CSVGSGGNQPQHF. The DNA for the CDR3 is TGCAGCGTTGGTTCGGGTGGCAATCAGCCCCAGCATTTT. Full variable domain (remainder filled in from reference TRBV29-1 and TRBJ1-5): SAVISQKPSRDICQRGTSLTIQCQVDSQVTMMFWYRQQPGQSLTLIATANQGSEATYESGFVIDKFPISRPNLTFSTLTVSNMSPEDSSIYLCSVGSGGNQPQHFGDGTRLSIL.